The next 22 T cell receptor beta chains were all read from a single sample in a study of T cells after yellow fever vaccination. TCRdb analysed the 5' RACE reads with MiXCR anew, one entry per CDR3 protein. The table has approximately 69,000 distinct CDR3 sequences, approximately 5% seen once. The specimen was CD4+ T cells sorted from PBMCs, collected around 15 days after the first yellow fever vaccination. The receptors were sampled from a man between 18 and 29 years old who received the YFV17D yellow fever vaccine.

The rearrangement uses TRBV7-2 and TRBJ1-6, with TRBD1 as a possible D gene (5 bases). The CDR3 loop spans 16 amino acids. Germline values: CDR1 SGHTA, CDR2 FQGNSA. V was shortened by 2 bases and J by 9 bases, with 17 bases between the two germline ends. CDR3 sequence reads: CASSLSLRQGVSPLHF. The CDR3 bases are TGTGCCAGCAGCTTAAGTCTTCGGCAGGGCGTTTCACCCCTCCACTTT.

Comment on this clonotype: This may be a read error, as it is one base from a much larger clone. This chain joins TRBV2 and TRBJ2-7; TRBD1 matches 10 bases. Germline V gene sequence: CDR1 SNHLY, CDR2 FYNNEI. CDR3 size: 18 residues. CDR3 DNA: TGTGCCTGCAGTTCCGACTGGACAGGGGGTATCACCTCCTACGAGCAGTACTTC. Encoded protein: CACSSDWTGGITSYEQYF.

This clonotype was recorded at least ten times. V usage is TRBV27 and J usage is TRBJ2-2; perhaps TRBD1 as D (6 bases). The CDR3 totals 15 residues. Germline V gene data show CDR1 as MNHEY and CDR2 as SMNVEV (reference sequence). Trimming removed 2 bases at V and 5 bases at J, with 12 bases between. CDR3 sequence: CASSLLGALTGELFF. CDR3 sequence (DNA): TGTGCCAGCAGTTTACTGGGGGCTCTTACCGGGGAGCTGTTTTTT.

This clonotype was seen repeatedly, ten times or more. This chain connects TRBV3-1 to TRBJ2-4; perhaps TRBD2 as D (5 bases). The V gene lost 0 bases and the J gene lost 6 bases, with 9 bases spanning the gap. This CDR3 has 14 residues. Looked up from germline, CDR1 is LGHDT and CDR2 is YNNKEL (reference sequence). In DNA, the CDR3 is TGTGCCAGCAGCCAAGACCCTGAGGGAAACATTCAGTACTTC. Residues: CASSQDPEGNIQYF.

In its sample, this clonotype was seen many times. The chain employs TRBV6-5 and TRBJ1-2; no reliable D call. The CDR3 contains 14 residues. In germline, CDR1 is MNHEY, CDR2 SVGAGI. V lost 7 bases, J lost 2 bases, and 14 bases lay in between. DNA for the CDR3: TGTGCCAGCATTTCTCCGGGCGGGAACTATGGCTACACCTTC. This sequence encodes CASISPGGNYGYTF.

The rearrangement uses TRBV20-1 and TRBJ1-4, with TRBD1 matching over 9 bases. With 4 bases clipped from V and 0 bases from J, the junction kept 12 bases outside the gene matches. The CDR3 totals 18 residues. CDR1 is DFQATT, CDR2 SNEGSKA, per germline (reference sequence). CDR3: CSATGTGWSLATNEKLFF. The CDR3 coding sequence is TGCAGTGCTACCGGGACAGGGTGGTCTTTAGCAACTAATGAAAAACTGTTTTTT.

This clonotype was recorded many times. The rearrangement joins TRBV7-9 to TRBJ2-7; TRBD2 matches at 7 bases. With 3 bases clipped from V and 0 bases from J, the junction kept 2 bases outside the gene matches. Germline lookup yields CDR1 SEHNR and CDR2 FQNEAQ (reference sequence). CDR3 size: 14 residues. The CDR3 DNA reads TGTGCCAGCAGCTTTACTAGCGCCTCCTACGAGCAGTACTTC. Encoded protein: CASSFTSASYEQYF.

This clonotype was seen at least ten times. J is TRBJ2-5 and V is TRBV5-1; 7 bases match TRBD2. The V gene end was trimmed by 4 bases and the J gene end by 6 bases; junction bases not matched to a gene: 18. From germline, CDR1 is SGHRS and CDR2 YFSETQ. CDR3 length: 17 amino acids. The CDR3: CASSDGVLAQALKTQYF. For the CDR3, the DNA is TGCGCCAGCAGCGACGGAGTACTAGCGCAAGCCCTTAAGACCCAGTACTTC. Variable domain in full (rest from reference TRBV5-1 and TRBJ2-5): KAGVTQTPRYLIKTRGQQVTLSCSPISGHRSVSWYQQTPGQGLQFLFEYFSETQRNKGNFPGRFSGRQFSNSRSEMNVSTLELGDSALYLCASSDGVLAQALKTQYFGPGTRLLVL.

Only a few counts were recorded for this clonotype. The chain recombines TRBV20-1 with TRBJ1-3, with 8 bases that match TRBD1. The CDR3 totals 16 residues. The V segment lost 5 bases and the J segment 2 bases; nucleotides outside the gene matches: 11. Germline V gives CDR1 DFQATT, CDR2 SNEGSKA (reference sequence). CDR3 coding DNA: TGCAGTGCTTCGCCAAGGACAGGGCTCCCTGGAAACACCATATATTTT. Its translation: CSASPRTGLPGNTIYF.

This clonotype has at least ten counts. This chain joins TRBV5-1 and TRBJ2-1; perhaps D is TRBD1 or TRBD2 (5 bases each). Trimming stripped 8 bases from V and 9 bases from J, with 27 bases between. The length of the CDR3 is 16 residues. The V gene's germline CDR1 is SGHRS and CDR2 YFSETQ. The CDR3 bases are TGCGCCAGTAGAACAGCCGGGACCACCGGTATTGTTGAGCAGTTCTTC. Its protein is CASRTAGTTGIVEQFF.

This clonotype came up many times. This rearrangement joins TRBV3-1 to TRBJ2-1, with 14 nucleotides matching TRBD2. V was pared by 3 bases and J by 9 bases, with 7 bases of the junction left unmatched. The CDR3 loop spans 16 amino acids. CDR1 and CDR2 from the germline V gene are LGHDT and YNNKEL (reference sequence). CDR3 in amino acids: CASSHRGGTSGSEQFF. The CDR3 nucleotides are TGTGCCAGCAGCCACCGCGGAGGGACTAGCGGGAGTGAGCAGTTCTTC.

This clonotype has at least ten counts. The rearrangement uses TRBV5-6 and TRBJ1-5, with 11 bases matching TRBD1. V shed 2 bases, J shed 6 bases, and the junction held 4 bases outside the gene matches. CDR3 length: 15 amino acids. Germline V lookup: CDR1 SGHDT, CDR2 YYEEEE. The CDR3 reads CASSFLGTGGQPQHF. The CDR3 DNA follows: TGTGCCAGCAGCTTTCTAGGGACAGGGGGTCAGCCCCAGCATTTT.

This clonotype appeared many times. V gene TRBV5-5 combines with J gene TRBJ1-1, with unresolved D. Germline-derived CDR1 and CDR2 are SGHKS and YYEKEE (reference sequence). V was pared by 1 base and J by 4 bases, with 8 bases between. CDR3 size: 13 residues. This CDR3 reads CASSLYVITEAFF. As DNA, the CDR3 is TGTGCCAGCAGCTTGTACGTAATCACTGAAGCTTTCTTT. Supplemented by reference TRBV5-5 and TRBJ1-1, the full variable domain reads DAGVTQSPTHLIKTRGQQVTLRCSPISGHKSVSWYQQVLGQGPQFIFQYYEKEERGRGNFPDRFSARQFPNYSSELNVNALLLGDSALYLCASSLYVITEAFFGQGTRLTVV.

This clonotype was counted ten times or more. The V and J genes are TRBV7-2 and TRBJ1-6; D is undetermined. The V end was cut by 1 base, the J end by 3 bases, with 7 bases between. CDR1 is SGHTA and CDR2 is FQGNSA in the germline V gene. The CDR3 loop spans 15 amino acids. CDR3 sequence (DNA): TGTGCCAGCAGCTTAGTAGGGATCTATAATTCACCCCTCCACTTT. It translates to CASSLVGIYNSPLHF.

In its sample, this clonotype was seen many times. The chain is built from TRBV5-6 and TRBJ2-7; weak D call: TRBD1 (6 bases). V was shortened by 4 bases and J by 3 bases, with 17 bases between the two germline ends. The CDR3 is made up of 15 amino acids. Germline V CDR1 and CDR2: SGHDT, YYEEEE. This chain's CDR3 is CASSLYGTNHYEQYF. CDR3 sequence (DNA): TGTGCCAGCAGCCTCTACGGGACAAATCACTACGAGCAGTACTTC.

This clonotype showed up many times. V and J are TRBV3-1 and TRBJ1-5; D not certain. The germline V gene has CDR1 LGHDT and CDR2 YNNKEL (reference sequence). The V and J ends lost 4 bases and 0 bases respectively, with 10 bases between them. This CDR3 is 15 amino acids long. CDR3 DNA sequence: TGTGCCAGCAGCCCGAGGCCGGATAGCAATCAGCCCCAGCATTTT. Protein sequence: CASSPRPDSNQPQHF.

This clonotype was counted many times. The CDR3 loop reads CASSGGPTGETQYF. The CDR3 region has the DNA TGTGCCAGCAGCGGGGGGCCCACGGGGGAGACCCAGTACTTC. V gene TRBV7-2 combines with J gene TRBJ2-5; D is perhaps TRBD1 or TRBD2 (6 bases each). V shed 5 bases and J shed 5 bases, with 15 bases lying between them. This CDR3 is built from 14 residues. The germline CDR1 and CDR2 sequences are SGHTA and FQGNSA.

This clonotype was found many times. The J gene is TRBJ2-5, the V gene TRBV11-1, with D maybe TRBD1 (6 bases). CDR1 is SGHAT, CDR2 FQDESV, per germline (reference sequence). The CDR3 is 15 residues long. The V gene lost 1 base and the J gene lost 5 bases, with 14 bases spanning the gap. CDR3 DNA sequence: TGTGCCAGCAGCTTAGGAGGGACACCCAAGGAGACCCAGTACTTC. Its translation: CASSLGGTPKETQYF.

There are many counts of this clonotype. The chain is built from TRBV12-3 or TRBV12-4 and TRBJ2-7; no clear D. The CDR3 length is 12 residues. The V end was cut by 0 bases, the J end by 7 bases, with 7 bases between. The DNA of the CDR3 is TGTGCCAGCAGTTTAGCGCGGTGGGAGCAGTACTTC. Translation gives CASSLARWEQYF.

This sequence joins TRBV4-2 and TRBJ2-2; a possible D gene is TRBD1 (5 bases). Trimming took 9 bases from V and 0 from J, leaving 17 bases between them. The CDR3 is made up of 16 amino acids. CDR1 LGHNA and CDR2 YNFKEQ come from the germline V gene. CDR3 bases: TGTGCCAGGGGCCCTGGGGCAGGCGCGAACACCGGGGAGCTGTTTTTT. Residues: CARGPGAGANTGELFF.

This clonotype has ten or more counts. V usage is TRBV27 and J usage is TRBJ2-2, with no clear D. The CDR3 runs to 11 residues. V was shortened by 2 bases and J by 8 bases, with 3 bases between the two germline ends. Germline CDR1 is MNHEY and CDR2 is SMNVEV (reference sequence). CDR3 bases: TGTGCCAGCAGTTTACTTGGGGAGCTGTTTTTT. This encodes CASSLLGELFF.

Many counts were recorded for this clonotype. The J gene is TRBJ1-2, the V gene TRBV4-3, with 8 bases aligning to TRBD1. The germline V gene has CDR1 LGHNA and CDR2 YSLEER. V dropped 1 base and J dropped 3; count of bases not matched to a gene: 10. This CDR3 is 17 amino acids long. The CDR3 nucleotides are TGCGCCAGCAGCCAAGGGGGATCGTACAGGGGGTACTATGGCTACACCTTC. It encodes CASSQGGSYRGYYGYTF.